The clone carrying this T cell receptor (beta chain) showed up just a few times. Antigen: not known. These data belong to a study of beta chain features in type 1 diabetes. Study conclusions and caveats: Insertions were fewer and deletions more numerous at VDJ junctions in type 1 diabetes patients.

Every isolated RNA sample was fully reverse transcribed, so sequencing captured expressed TCRB transcripts. Only in-frame clones appear in the TCRdb table, and some are missing; sequencing was by immunoSEQ multiplex PCR. The repertoire holds 350,000 to 450,000 clones, with around 15% as singletons. The clonotype originates from a woman aged 18 to 35 in good health. Specimen: naive CD4+ T cells from blood.

The CDR3 spells CASSVTPGITGELFF. The CDR3 nucleotides are TGTGCCAGCTCCGTCACACCAGGGATTACCGGGGAGCTGTTTTTT. The chain combines TRBV18 with TRBJ2-2; perhaps TRBD1 as D (5 bases). The germline V and J ends were trimmed by 6 bases and 5 bases, with 16 bases remaining between them. This CDR3 is built from 15 residues. Germline CDR1 is KGHSH and CDR2 is LQKENI.